A single sample gave rise to the 27 T cell receptor beta chains below, sequenced in a study of T cell responses to AZD1222 COVID-19 vaccine. Sequencing was performed with immunoSEQ multiplex PCR; in TCRdb, only in-frame clones are kept and a portion is missing. The sample records 120,000 or so clones, approximately 92% being singletons. The sequencing here drew on peripheral blood, taken on day 0 of AZD1222 vaccination. These receptors were collected from an adult in good health.

The chain uses TRBV28 and TRBJ2-7; the D is unclear. Trimming left V 6 bases short and J 5 bases short, with 23 bases between. CDR1 MDHEN and CDR2 SYDVKM come from the germline V gene. CDR3 size: 16 residues. CDR3: CASSSPSPEQVHEQYF. CDR3 nucleotide sequence: TGTGCCAGCAGCTCCCCCAGTCCTGAGCAGGTCCACGAGCAGTACTTC.

The chain has TRBV13 and TRBJ1-1; D is unclear. CDR1 and CDR2 from the germline V gene are PRHDT and FYEKMQ (reference sequence). The CDR3 sequence is 15 residues long. V dropped 2 bases and J dropped 3 bases, with 13 bases sitting between them. In DNA form, the CDR3 reads TGTGCCAGCAGCTTAAATGAGTTAATGGACACTGAAGCTTTCTTT. It yields the protein CASSLNELMDTEAFF.

The chain recombines TRBV9 with TRBJ2-2; 10 bases align to TRBD2. The CDR3 has 15 amino acids. With 1 base clipped from V and 4 bases from J, the junction kept 1 base outside the gene matches. Germline V gives CDR1 SGDLS, CDR2 YYNGEE. Here the CDR3 DNA reads TGTGCCAGCAGCGTAAGCGGGAGGGTCACCGGGGAGCTGTTTTTT. This sequence encodes CASSVSGRVTGELFF.

The J gene is TRBJ2-1, the V gene TRBV7-2; D is perhaps TRBD2 (5 bases). The germline V gene has CDR1 SGHTA and CDR2 FQGNSA. The CDR3 is 13 amino acids. Trimming cost V 4 bases and J 12 bases, with 16 bases left between them. This chain's CDR3 is CASSYTDRAGQFF. For the CDR3, the DNA is TGTGCCAGCAGCTACACTGACCGGGCGGGGCAGTTCTTC.

The J gene is TRBJ2-7, the V gene TRBV19, with D maybe TRBD2 (6 bases). CDR1 is LNHDA and CDR2 is SQIVND in the germline V gene (reference sequence). The CDR3 totals 15 residues. The V gene lost 10 bases and the J gene lost 1 base, with 20 bases spanning the gap. The CDR3: CATQMGGVRSYEQYF. The CDR3 bases are TGTGCCACTCAGATGGGGGGTGTCAGGTCCTACGAGCAGTACTTC.

The CDR3 DNA follows: TGTGCCAGCAGTAGGCTAGGGCTAGTCACTGAGCAGTTCTTC. Encoded protein: CASSRLGLVTEQFF. This chain links TRBV2 with TRBJ2-1; no definite D call. The CDR3 runs to 14 residues. Trimming left V 5 bases short and J 9 bases short, with 17 bases between. The germline V gene has CDR1 SNHLY and CDR2 FYNNEI. The variable domain in full, completed from reference TRBV2 and TRBJ2-1, reads EPEVTQTPSHQVTQMGQEVILRCVPISNHLYFYWYRQILGQKVEFLVSFYNNEISEKSEIFDDQFSVERPDGSNFTLKIRSTKLEDSAMYFCASSRLGLVTEQFFGPGTRLTVL.

CDR3: CASSLGRYPYNEQFF. The CDR3 DNA sequence: TGTGCCAGCAGTTTAGGCAGGTACCCCTACAATGAGCAGTTCTTC. The chain recombines TRBV28 with TRBJ2-1; D uncertain. Germline-derived CDR1 and CDR2 are MDHEN and SYDVKM. The CDR3 is 15 residues long. V gave up 2 bases and J gave up 2 bases, with 10 bases separating them.

The rearrangement links TRBV5-1 to TRBJ2-7; D is uncertain. The CDR3 is made up of 13 amino acids. CDR1 and CDR2 (germline): SGHRS, YFSETQ. V lost 4 bases and J 3 bases, leaving 11 bases between the germline ends. The CDR3 sequence is CASSPETLYEQYF. The CDR3 nucleotides are TGCGCCAGCAGCCCCGAAACCCTCTACGAGCAGTACTTC.

This chain links TRBV9 with TRBJ2-3; no clear D. The CDR3 is 14 amino acids. Germline CDR1 and CDR2: SGDLS and YYNGEE. V was trimmed by 3 bases and J by 0 bases, leaving 8 bases between them. The CDR3 spells CASSEITSTDTQYF. CDR3 DNA: TGTGCCAGCAGCGAAATTACTAGCACAGATACGCAGTATTTT. The full variable domain, with the rest looked up from reference TRBV9 and TRBJ2-3, is DSGVTQTPKHLITATGQRVTLRCSPRSGDLSVYWYQQSLDQGLQFLIQYYNGEERAKGNILERFSAQQFPDLHSELNLSSLELGDSALYFCASSEITSTDTQYFGPGTRLTVL.

This chain joins TRBV7-3 and TRBJ1-1; 7 bases match TRBD1. CDR3 length equals 15 residues. Germline V gene lookup returns CDR1 SGHTA and CDR2 FQGTGA. Losses at the gene ends were 3 bases for V and 8 bases for J; bases not matched to a gene: 12. The CDR3, as DNA: TGTGCCAGCAGCTTGACAGGGCGTCCCTCGGGGGAAGCTTTCTTT. It codes for CASSLTGRPSGEAFF.

This chain joins TRBV3-1 (or the pseudogene TRBV3-2) and TRBJ2-3; D uncertain. The germline CDR1 and CDR2 sequences are LGHDT and YNNKEL (reference sequence). This CDR3 contains 14 residues. With 4 bases removed from V and 6 bases from J, the gap between germline ends came to 14 bases. CDR3 amino acids: CASSLSLMADTQYF. The CDR3 DNA is TGTGCCAGCAGCCTTTCCCTCATGGCGGATACGCAGTATTTT.

V usage is TRBV14 and J usage is TRBJ1-2, with no clear D. Trimming took off 0 bases at V and 5 bases at J, with 13 bases between the two ends. CDR3 length equals 15 residues. The germline V gene has CDR1 SGHDN and CDR2 FVKESK. The CDR3, as DNA: TGTGCCAGCAGCCAAGATCTTGCAGCCCATTATGGCTACACCTTC. It specifies CASSQDLAAHYGYTF.

This rearrangement joins TRBV5-4 to TRBJ1-2; weak D call: TRBD1 (5 bases). V was trimmed by 4 bases and J by 2 bases, leaving 12 bases between them. CDR3 length: 14 amino acids. Germline CDR1 SGHNT, CDR2 YYREEE (reference sequence). The CDR3 spells CASSPGPGNYGYTF. DNA for the CDR3: TGTGCCAGCAGCCCGGGGCCCGGAAACTATGGCTACACCTTC.

The genes are TRBV6-4 and TRBJ1-1; D perhaps matches TRBD1 (5 bases). There are 15 residues in the CDR3. Germline V gene lookup returns CDR1 MRHNA and CDR2 SNTAGT. The V end lost 6 bases, the J end lost 1 base, and 15 bases lay between the germline ends. CDR3 amino acids: CASRQTGLENTEAFF. CDR3 in DNA: TGTGCCAGCAGGCAAACAGGATTAGAGAACACTGAAGCTTTCTTT.

Here the CDR3 DNA reads TGTGCCAGCTCTTACCCGGTCCACCGGGCAGGGGATGAAAAACTGTTTTTT. Its protein is CASSYPVHRAGDEKLFF. The V and J genes are TRBV28 and TRBJ1-4; tentatively, D is TRBD1 (6 bases). This CDR3 has 17 residues. V was clipped by 8 bases and J by 6 bases, with 25 bases between them. Germline V gene data show CDR1 as MDHEN and CDR2 as SYDVKM.

CDR3 sequence reads: CASSEPKEDTQYF. The CDR3 DNA follows: TGTGCCAGCAGTGAACCAAAGGAGGATACGCAGTATTTT. The chain has TRBV6-1 and TRBJ2-3; D is unclear. The CDR3 sequence is 13 residues long. From germline, CDR1 is MNHNS and CDR2 SASEGT. V dropped 2 bases and J dropped 6 bases, with 9 bases sitting between them.

V usage is TRBV9 and J usage is TRBJ1-2; 8 bases map to TRBD1. The germline gives CDR1 SGDLS, CDR2 YYNGEE. V shed 5 bases, J shed 5 bases, and the junction held 11 bases outside the gene matches. The CDR3 totals 15 residues. The CDR3 nucleotides read TGTGCCAGCAGTGGACAGGGATCGCTGTTATATGGCTACACCTTC. Its protein is CASSGQGSLLYGYTF.

This chain links TRBV6-5 with TRBJ1-3; D may be TRBD1 (5 bases). This CDR3 has 13 residues. Germline V gene lookup returns CDR1 MNHEY and CDR2 SVGAGI. The ends were cut back, 6 bases at V and 4 bases at J, with 10 bases in the middle. DNA of the CDR3: TGTGCCAGCAGCCAGGGATGGGGAAACACCATATATTTT. This codes for CASSQGWGNTIYF.

In this sample, this clone turned up once. This chain connects TRBV13 to TRBJ2-7; TRBD2 might be the D (6 bases). Germline-derived CDR1 and CDR2 are PRHDT and FYEKMQ (reference sequence). CDR3 size: 12 residues. Trimming shortened V by 4 bases and J by 3 bases, and 7 bases separated the two germline ends. The CDR3 loop reads CASSYSGYEQYF. CDR3 DNA sequence: TGTGCCAGCAGCTATAGCGGCTACGAGCAGTACTTC.

The chain employs TRBV24-1 and TRBJ2-1, with TRBD2 as a possible D gene (6 bases). The CDR3 extends over 12 amino acids. The germline V gene encodes CDR1 KGHDR and CDR2 SFDVKD. V was trimmed by 4 bases and J by 10 bases, leaving 10 bases between them. The CDR3 DNA reads as TGTGCCACCAGTGAGGGACGGGGGGAGCAGTTCTTC. Its translation is CATSEGRGEQFF.

The rearrangement uses TRBV6-5 and TRBJ2-3; 12 nucleotides align to TRBD2. Germline values: CDR1 MNHEY, CDR2 SVGAGI. This CDR3 region has 15 residues. The junction had 8 bases not matched to a gene; V was cut back by 7 bases and J by 6 bases. The CDR3 here is CASTMTSGGQDTQYF. CDR3 sequence (DNA): TGTGCCAGCACTATGACTAGCGGGGGTCAGGATACGCAGTATTTT.

The gene calls are TRBV15 and TRBJ1-3; D gene unclear. This CDR3 comprises 13 residues. Trimming shortened V by 3 bases and J by 5 bases, and 8 bases separated the two germline ends. Germline V lookup: CDR1 LNHNV, CDR2 YYDKDF (reference sequence). CDR3 sequence: CATSSVDRNTIYF. CDR3 in DNA: TGTGCCACCAGCAGTGTGGATCGAAACACCATATATTTT.

The J gene is TRBJ2-5, the V gene TRBV29-1; the D gene is possibly TRBD2 (5 bases). The CDR3 covers 15 residues. Looked up from germline, CDR1 is SQVTM and CDR2 is ANQGSEA. The ends were cut back, 3 bases at V and 4 bases at J, with 18 bases in the middle. CDR3 bases: TGCAGCGTTGATAGAAGGACGGTGGCGGGAGAGACCCAGTACTTC. It codes for CSVDRRTVAGETQYF.

This rearrangement joins TRBV4-2 to TRBJ1-6; TRBD1 matches 11 bases. Losses at the gene ends were 1 base for V and 10 bases for J; bases not matched to a gene: 3. The CDR3 consists of 15 residues. Germline V gene sequence: CDR1 LGHNA, CDR2 YNFKEQ. The CDR3 protein is CASSQGRTGGSPLHF. CDR3 DNA sequence: TGTGCCAGCAGCCAAGGTCGGACAGGGGGCTCACCCCTCCACTTT.

This clone was recorded only once. The rearrangement uses TRBV9 and TRBJ2-1; 9 positions agree with TRBD2. This CDR3 spans 16 amino acids. The germline V gene has CDR1 SGDLS and CDR2 YYNGEE. Trimming removed 0 bases from V and 8 bases from J; junction bases left unmatched: 9. CDR3 sequence (DNA): TGTGCCAGCAGCGTAGTGATAGCGGGAGTCAACGATGAGCAGTTCTTC. It translates to CASSVVIAGVNDEQFF.

This clone was recorded only once. Other DNA sequences in this specimen translate into the identical CDR3. This chain joins TRBV5-1 and TRBJ2-5; D perhaps matches TRBD2 (6 bases). This CDR3 spans 14 amino acids. Germline loops: CDR1 SGHRS, CDR2 YFSETQ. V was pared by 0 bases and J by 2 bases, with 8 bases between. CDR3 amino acids: CASSLGRGQETQYF. The CDR3 coding sequence is TGCGCCAGCAGCTTGGGCCGGGGGCAAGAGACCCAGTACTTC.

V is TRBV19 and J is TRBJ2-7, with 12 bases identical to TRBD2. Germline CDR1 reads LNHDA; CDR2 reads SQIVND (reference sequence). Unmatched junction bases numbered 6, after V lost 3 bases and J lost 6 bases. The CDR3 is made up of 15 amino acids. This CDR3 is CASSIPRLAGAEQYF. The CDR3 region has the DNA TGTGCCAGTAGTATCCCCAGACTAGCGGGAGCCGAGCAGTACTTC.